This TCR beta chain comes out of a study of blood T cell repertoires in COVID-19. As for the study in general: Italy, Spain and the United States were the sources of the convalescent and acute COVID-19 samples. T cells, B-cell-depleted T cells, or PBMCs provided the cDNA or gDNA that served as material.

The CDR3 covers 16 residues. The V gene end was trimmed by 4 bases and the J gene end by 5 bases; junction bases not matched to a gene: 9. Germline CDR1 and CDR2: MNHEY and SVGAGI. Profiling relied on immunoSEQ multiplex PCR, and the TCRdb table lists in-frame clones only, not all of them. The table records tens of thousands of clones, approximately 92% of them present only once. The J gene is TRBJ2-5, the V gene TRBV6-5; 11 bases fit TRBD2. Material for sequencing was peripheral blood. The receptor's source is a human donor with active COVID-19. The donor label of this sample is uncertain. The CDR3 DNA sequence: TGTGCCAGCAGTTTCAACGTCCTAGCGGGAGGTGAGACCCAGTACTTC. Residues: CASSFNVLAGGETQYF.